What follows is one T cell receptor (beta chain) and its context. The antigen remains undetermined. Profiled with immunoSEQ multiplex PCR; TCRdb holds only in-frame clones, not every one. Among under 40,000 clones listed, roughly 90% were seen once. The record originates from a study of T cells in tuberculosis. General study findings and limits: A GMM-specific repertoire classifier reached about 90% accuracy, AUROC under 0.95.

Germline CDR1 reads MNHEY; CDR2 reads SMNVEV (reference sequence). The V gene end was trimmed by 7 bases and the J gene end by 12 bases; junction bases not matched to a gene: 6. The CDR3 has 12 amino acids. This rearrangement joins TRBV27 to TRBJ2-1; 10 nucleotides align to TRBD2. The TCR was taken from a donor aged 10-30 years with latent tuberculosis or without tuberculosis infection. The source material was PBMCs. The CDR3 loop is CASNQREGRQFF. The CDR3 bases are TGTGCCAGCAATCAGCGGGAGGGGAGGCAGTTCTTC.